The 25 T cell receptor beta chains listed next were all sequenced from one sample in a study of T cells after yellow fever vaccination. TCRdb fed the 5' RACE reads into MiXCR, producing one record per CDR3 protein. The sample carries roughly 320,000 distinct CDR3 sequences, approximately 12% recorded once. The material was CD4+ T cells sorted from PBMCs, obtained 45 days after the yellow fever booster vaccination. The source is a man aged 18 to 35 who received the YFV17D yellow fever vaccine.

This clonotype was detected only a few times. The chain joins TRBV5-1 to TRBJ1-1; 7 bases agree with TRBD1. Trimming cost V 4 bases and J 4 bases; bases outside gene matches: 4. Germline V gene data show CDR1 as SGHRS and CDR2 as YFSETQ. This CDR3 is 13 amino acids long. The CDR3 reads CASSRGLSTEAFF. As DNA, the CDR3 is TGCGCCAGCAGCAGGGGGCTTAGCACTGAAGCTTTCTTT.

The chain employs TRBV20-1 and TRBJ2-3, with 10 bases identical to TRBD2. V was pared by 3 bases and J by 4 bases, with 10 bases of the junction left unmatched. The CDR3 consists of 16 residues. From germline, CDR1 is DFQATT and CDR2 SNEGSKA (reference sequence). In DNA form, the CDR3 reads TGCAGTGCTAGTCCCTTACTAGCGGGGACCCCAGATACGCAGTATTTT. Translation: CSASPLLAGTPDTQYF.

This clonotype was observed a handful of times. The gene calls are TRBV18 and TRBJ1-6; 9 bases fit TRBD1. Germline V CDR1 and CDR2: KGHSH, LQKENI. Trimming at V came to 3 bases and at J to 8 bases, leaving 5 bases not matched to a gene. The CDR3 extends over 15 amino acids. This CDR3 reads CASSPLGQGDSPLHF. The CDR3 DNA follows: TGTGCCAGCTCACCTTTGGGACAGGGTGATTCACCCCTCCACTTT.

The rearrangement joins TRBV20-1 to TRBJ1-1; the match to TRBD1 covers 8 bases. V was clipped by 4 bases and J by 3 bases; unmatched bases: 10. The CDR3 runs 15 residues. In germline, CDR1 is DFQATT, CDR2 SNEGSKA (reference sequence). DNA of the CDR3: TGCAGTGCTAATGACGACAGGGGTGGGGACACTGAAGCTTTCTTT. Protein sequence: CSANDDRGGDTEAFF.

The chain uses TRBV5-4 and TRBJ2-2; TRBD2 matches at 12 bases. Germline V gene lookup returns CDR1 SGHNT and CDR2 YYREEE (reference sequence). The CDR3 sequence is 16 residues long. J lost 6 bases, V lost 4 bases, and 7 bases had no gene match. The CDR3 loop reads CASSSRTSGVAGELFF. The CDR3 bases are TGTGCCAGCAGCAGTCGGACTAGCGGGGTGGCCGGGGAGCTGTTTTTT.

This clonotype was counted only a few times. The chain couples TRBV11-2 to TRBJ2-4, with D perhaps matching TRBD1 (5 bases). The CDR3 totals 14 residues. The germline CDR1 and CDR2 sequences are SGHAT and FQNNGV. The V end lost 5 bases, the J end lost 5 bases, and 13 bases lay between the germline ends. CDR3: CASSVGVNENIQYF. In DNA, the CDR3 is TGTGCCAGCAGCGTAGGGGTGAACGAAAACATTCAGTACTTC.

The V call is TRBV11-1, the J call TRBJ2-1; D is undetermined. The germline V and J ends were trimmed by 2 bases and 10 bases, with 12 bases remaining between them. Germline CDR1 reads SGHAT; CDR2 reads FQDESV (reference sequence). The CDR3 loop spans 13 amino acids. The chain's CDR3 is CASSLLGFREQFF. CDR3 sequence (DNA): TGTGCCAGCAGCTTACTAGGGTTCAGGGAGCAGTTCTTC.

This clonotype was seen repeatedly, ten times or more. The V gene is TRBV29-1, the J gene TRBJ1-1, with D possibly TRBD1 on 6 matching bases. Trimming took 7 bases from V and 0 from J, leaving 12 bases between them. Germline V gene data show CDR1 as SQVTM and CDR2 as ANQGSEA. The CDR3 extends over 13 amino acids. The chain's CDR3 is CSATRDMNTEAFF. The CDR3 nucleotides read TGCAGCGCTACCAGGGACATGAACACTGAAGCTTTCTTT.

This clonotype was recorded a few times. CDR3 residues: CASSPRTQTVGEKAFF. As DNA, the CDR3 is TGTGCCAGCTCACCACGGACGCAGACAGTTGGAGAAAAAGCTTTCTTT. This chain joins TRBV18 and TRBJ1-1; TRBD1 is a possible D gene (5 bases). The V gene lost 1 base and the J gene lost 9 bases, with 21 bases spanning the gap. There are 16 residues in the CDR3. Germline CDR1 is KGHSH and CDR2 is LQKENI.

CDR3 protein: CASSFLDPVNSPLHF. The CDR3 nucleotides are TGCGCCAGCAGCTTCTTAGACCCCGTAAATTCACCCCTCCACTTT. The chain carries TRBV5-1 and TRBJ1-6; D is unresolved. The V end was cut by 2 bases, the J end by 7 bases, with 13 bases between. This CDR3 is built from 15 residues. Looked up from germline, CDR1 is SGHRS and CDR2 is YFSETQ.

This clonotype was seen a single time. The chain uses TRBV9 and TRBJ1-2; D possibly corresponds to TRBD1 (6 bases). The CDR3 is made up of 14 amino acids. The germline gives CDR1 SGDLS, CDR2 YYNGEE. Trimming pared 5 bases from V and 7 bases from J, leaving 18 bases between. Written as DNA, the CDR3 is TGTGCCAGCAGGGACGAAACAGGGATGGGTGGCTACACCTTC. The encoded protein is CASRDETGMGGYTF.

The rearrangement joins TRBV20-1 to TRBJ2-5; D gene unclear. The CDR3 sequence is 16 residues long. CDR1 DFQATT and CDR2 SNEGSKA come from the germline V gene (reference sequence). V dropped 3 bases and J dropped 5 bases, with 22 bases sitting between them. CDR3 in amino acids: CSASSGGDSSGETQYF. The CDR3 DNA sequence: TGCAGTGCTAGTAGTGGCGGTGACTCGTCTGGGGAGACCCAGTACTTC.

The chain carries TRBV15 and TRBJ1-6; 10 bases are shared with TRBD1. Per the germline V gene, CDR1 is LNHNV and CDR2 is YYDKDF (reference sequence). V lost 1 base to trimming and J lost 7 bases; unmatched junction nucleotides: 4. CDR3 length equals 16 residues. CDR3 amino acids: CATSRGDRGPNSPLHF. The CDR3 DNA reads TGTGCCACCAGCAGAGGGGACAGGGGCCCGAATTCACCCCTCCACTTT.

In this sample, this clonotype turned up many times. V usage is TRBV12-3 or TRBV12-4 and J usage is TRBJ2-1; 10 bases map to TRBD2. V shed 6 bases and J 9 bases; nucleotides not matched to a gene: 11. The CDR3 extends over 15 amino acids. CDR3 loop: CASRPPGLALSEQFF. The DNA for the CDR3 is TGTGCCAGCAGGCCTCCGGGACTAGCGTTGAGTGAGCAGTTCTTC.

The chain has TRBV6-1 and TRBJ2-7; 8 positions agree with TRBD1. CDR3 length: 15 residues. J was trimmed by 2 bases and V by 0 bases; bases with no gene match: 3. Germline V gene lookup returns CDR1 MNHNS and CDR2 SASEGT. The CDR3 is CASSEAWTGTYEQYV. The CDR3 coding sequence is TGTGCCAGCAGTGAAGCCTGGACAGGGACCTACGAGCAGTACGTC.

The chain links TRBV7-2 to TRBJ2-5; D gene unclear. CDR3 size: 12 residues. Per germline, CDR1 SGHTA and CDR2 FQGNSA. Trimming removed 6 bases at V and 5 bases at J, with 10 bases between. The CDR3 coding sequence is TGTGCCAGCAGTTATCGTCGGGAGACCCAGTACTTC. Translating it yields CASSYRRETQYF.

The genes are TRBV12-3 or TRBV12-4 and TRBJ2-5; 8 nucleotides line up with TRBD1. CDR3 length equals 14 residues. V was clipped by 6 bases and J by 5 bases; unmatched bases: 8. The CDR3 protein is CASRRDRHTETQYF. CDR3 coding DNA: TGTGCCAGCAGACGGGACAGGCACACGGAGACCCAGTACTTC.

This clonotype occurred many times. In nucleotides, the CDR3 is TGCGCCAGCAGCTTGTCCTCCTCTCTCTCTGGAAACACCATATATTTT. Translation: CASSLSSSLSGNTIYF. V and J are TRBV5-1 and TRBJ1-3; D uncertain. V lost 1 base and J 0 bases, leaving 11 bases between the germline ends. Germline V gives CDR1 SGHRS, CDR2 YFSETQ. This CDR3 region has 16 residues.

This clonotype was observed a handful of times. The rearrangement joins TRBV2 to TRBJ1-4; 9 bases are shared with TRBD1. The V segment lost 6 bases and the J segment 4 bases; nucleotides outside the gene matches: 3. The CDR3 totals 14 residues. Germline V gene sequence: CDR1 SNHLY, CDR2 FYNNEI. This chain's CDR3 is CASSDRGVNEKLFF. The CDR3 region has the DNA TGTGCCAGCAGCGACAGGGGGGTTAATGAAAAACTGTTTTTT.

There are a few counts of this clonotype. The chain employs TRBV12-3 or TRBV12-4 and TRBJ2-1; 9 bases match TRBD2. The CDR3 consists of 14 residues. V lost 1 base to trimming and J lost 9 bases; unmatched junction nucleotides: 4. The CDR3 sequence is CASSLGAGGPEQFF. In DNA, the CDR3 is TGTGCCAGCAGTTTAGGTGCGGGGGGGCCTGAGCAGTTCTTC.

The chain has TRBV24-1 and TRBJ2-5; TRBD2 aligns across 10 bases. J lost 7 bases, V lost 5 bases, and 3 bases had no gene match. CDR1 is KGHDR and CDR2 is SFDVKD in the germline V gene. The CDR3 covers 13 residues. The CDR3 spells CATSGAGGTTQYF. The CDR3 DNA reads as TGTGCCACCAGTGGAGCGGGGGGGACGACCCAGTACTTC.

This chain connects TRBV7-2 to TRBJ2-1, with 9 bases fitting TRBD2. CDR1 and CDR2 from the germline V gene are SGHTA and FQGNSA. CDR3 length: 16 residues. J lost 4 bases, V lost 6 bases, and 10 bases had no gene match. CDR3 DNA sequence: TGTGCCAGCAGAGGGCGGGGGGGTGAGTCATACAATGAGCAGTTCTTC. It yields the protein CASRGRGGESYNEQFF.

DNA of the CDR3: TGTGCCAGCGTCCGGGACACCTACAATGAGCAGTTCTTC. Amino acids: CASVRDTYNEQFF. The chain employs TRBV28 and TRBJ2-1; tentatively, D is TRBD1 (6 bases). The CDR3 length is 13 residues. Looked up from germline, CDR1 is MDHEN and CDR2 is SYDVKM. V lost 8 bases to trimming and J lost 2 bases, with 10 bases between them. The whole variable domain, filled in from reference TRBV28 and TRBJ2-1, reads DVKVTQSSRYLVKRTGEKVFLECVQDMDHENMFWYRQDPGLGLRLIYFSYDVKMKEKGDIPEGYSVSREKKERFSLILESASTNQTSMYLCASVRDTYNEQFFGPGTRLTVL.

At least ten counts were recorded for this clonotype. J is TRBJ2-2 and V is TRBV27, with TRBD1 as a possible D gene (5 bases). V was cut by 4 bases and J by 4 bases, with 13 bases left in between. The germline V gene has CDR1 MNHEY and CDR2 SMNVEV (reference sequence). This CDR3 is built from 15 residues. The DNA of the CDR3 is TGTGCCAGCAGTTCATCAGGGAATCCCACCGGGGAGCTGTTTTTT. This translates into CASSSSGNPTGELFF.

This clonotype was detected many times. V and J are TRBV7-2 and TRBJ1-3; 7 nucleotides agree with TRBD1. Germline-derived CDR1 and CDR2 are SGHTA and FQGNSA. V lost 6 bases, J lost 0 bases, and 2 bases stayed unmatched. The CDR3 has 14 residues. This CDR3 reads CASSQGVSGNTIYF. CDR3 DNA: TGTGCCAGCAGTCAGGGGGTCTCTGGAAACACCATATATTTT.